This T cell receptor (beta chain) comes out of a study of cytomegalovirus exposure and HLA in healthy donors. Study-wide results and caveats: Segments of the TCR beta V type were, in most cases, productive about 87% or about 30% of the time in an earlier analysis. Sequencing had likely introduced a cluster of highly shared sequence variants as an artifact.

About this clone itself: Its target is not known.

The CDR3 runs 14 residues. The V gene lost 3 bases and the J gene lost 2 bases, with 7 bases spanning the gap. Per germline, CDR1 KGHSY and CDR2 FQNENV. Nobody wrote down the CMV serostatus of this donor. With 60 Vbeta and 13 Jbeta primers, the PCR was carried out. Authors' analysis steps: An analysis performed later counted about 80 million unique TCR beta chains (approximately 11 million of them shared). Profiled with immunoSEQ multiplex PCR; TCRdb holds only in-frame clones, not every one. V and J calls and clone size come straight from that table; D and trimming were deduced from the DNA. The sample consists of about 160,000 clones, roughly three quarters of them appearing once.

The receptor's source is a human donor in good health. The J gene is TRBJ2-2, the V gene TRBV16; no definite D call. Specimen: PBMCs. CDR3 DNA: TGTGCCAGCAGCCACAGGAAAAACACCGGGGAGCTGTTTTTT. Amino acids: CASSHRKNTGELFF.